This T cell receptor (beta chain) was captured in a study of naive and memory T cell subsets. TCR cDNA received a 3' ligated oligonucleotide that carried a UMI. Adult healthy volunteers gave 2.5 ml peripheral blood for whole-blood RNA. Four PCR rounds used nested alpha and beta constant region primers plus the SP2 primer. TCRdb passed the 5' RACE reads through MiXCR, listing each CDR3 protein once. The sample includes 48,000 or so distinct CDR3 sequences, 4.7% of them seen just once. This clonotype was counted ten times or more. The CDR3 is 16 amino acids. The germline CDR1 and CDR2 sequences are MNHEY and SVGAGI. The J segment lost 7 bases and the V segment lost 6 bases, leaving 12 bases of the junction unmatched.

The chain recombines TRBV6-5 with TRBJ1-6, with 7 bases fitting TRBD1. The source of this sequence is a female donor in good health. The CDR3 nucleotides are TGTGCCAGCAGCCGATCGAGGGGGCTCGAAAATTCACCCCTCCACTTT. The encoded protein is CASSRSRGLENSPLHF.